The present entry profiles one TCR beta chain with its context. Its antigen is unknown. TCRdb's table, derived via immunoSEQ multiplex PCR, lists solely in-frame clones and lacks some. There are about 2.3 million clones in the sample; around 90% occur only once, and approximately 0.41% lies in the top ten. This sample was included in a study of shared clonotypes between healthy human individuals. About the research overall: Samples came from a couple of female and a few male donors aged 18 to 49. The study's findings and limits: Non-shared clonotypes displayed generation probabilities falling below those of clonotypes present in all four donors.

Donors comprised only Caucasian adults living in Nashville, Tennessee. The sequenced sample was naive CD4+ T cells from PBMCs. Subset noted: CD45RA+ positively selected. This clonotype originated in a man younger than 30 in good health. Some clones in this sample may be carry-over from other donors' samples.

The CDR3 DNA is TGTGCCAGCAGGCGGGAGGGCTACGAGCAGTACTTC. Its translation: CASRREGYEQYF. J is TRBJ2-7 and V is TRBV6-6; 9 nucleotides line up with TRBD2. Trimming took 6 bases from V and 3 from J; bases not matched to a gene: 0. Looked up from germline, CDR1 is MNHNY and CDR2 is SVGAGI (reference sequence). The length of the CDR3 is 12 residues.